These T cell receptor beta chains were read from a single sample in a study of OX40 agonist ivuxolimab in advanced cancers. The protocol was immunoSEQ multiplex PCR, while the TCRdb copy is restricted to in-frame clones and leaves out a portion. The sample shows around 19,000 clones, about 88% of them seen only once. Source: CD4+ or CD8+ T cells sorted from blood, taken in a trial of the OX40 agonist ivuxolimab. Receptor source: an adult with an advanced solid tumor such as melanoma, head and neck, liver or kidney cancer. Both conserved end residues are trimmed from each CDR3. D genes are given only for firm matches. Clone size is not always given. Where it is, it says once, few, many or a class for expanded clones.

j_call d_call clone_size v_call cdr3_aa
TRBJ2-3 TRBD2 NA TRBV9 ASQRGGTDTQY
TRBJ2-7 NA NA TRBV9 ASSVVPDTYEQY
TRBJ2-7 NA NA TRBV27 ASSFGAGNYEQY
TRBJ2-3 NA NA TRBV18 ASSVTGGQGDTQY
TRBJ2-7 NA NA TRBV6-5 ASSYSWGSYEQY
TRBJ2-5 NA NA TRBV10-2 ASSESTQMETQY
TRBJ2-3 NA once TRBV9 ASSVSSDTQY
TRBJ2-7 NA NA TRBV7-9 ASSPKQAFSYEQY
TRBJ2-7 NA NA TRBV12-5 ASGPGHEQY
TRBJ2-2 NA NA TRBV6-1 ASSAPEGLLTGELF
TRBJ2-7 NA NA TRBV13 ASSPVLAGEQY
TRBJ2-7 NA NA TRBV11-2 ASSYRQTSYEQY
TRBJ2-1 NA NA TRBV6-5 ASSYRSARINEQF
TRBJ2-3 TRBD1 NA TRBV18 ASSPVGQDGPGTDTQY
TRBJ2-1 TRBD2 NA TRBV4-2 ASSRGGYNEQF
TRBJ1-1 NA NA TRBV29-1 SVSMSSEAF
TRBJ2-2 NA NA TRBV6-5 ASSPLYPGELF
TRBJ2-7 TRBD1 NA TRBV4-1 ASSQGEVPGQGIYEQY
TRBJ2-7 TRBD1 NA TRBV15 ATSRDRHRGNEQY
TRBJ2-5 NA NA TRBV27 ASSLYTGTKETQY
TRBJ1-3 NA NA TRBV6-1 ASRGWGSSGNTIY
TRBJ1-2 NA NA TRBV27 ASRALDGYT
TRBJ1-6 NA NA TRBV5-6 ASSLGSASPLH
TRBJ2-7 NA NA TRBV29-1 SVPGQGPYDEQY
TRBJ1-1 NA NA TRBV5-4 ASSSWLNTEAF
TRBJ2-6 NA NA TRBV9 ASSVSNSGANVLT
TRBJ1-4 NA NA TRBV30 AWISGGNEKLF
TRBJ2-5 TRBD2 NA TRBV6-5 ASSYRGREEQY
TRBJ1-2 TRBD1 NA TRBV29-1 SVDGMGTGLGFNYGYT
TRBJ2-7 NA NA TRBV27 ASSPTWTALSYEQY
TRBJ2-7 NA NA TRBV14 ASSQVRGPSYEQY
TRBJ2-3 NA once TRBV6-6 ASSLPRGNTQY
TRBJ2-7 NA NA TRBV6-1 ASSEPSHYEQY
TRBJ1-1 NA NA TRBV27 ASSSGFGNTEAF
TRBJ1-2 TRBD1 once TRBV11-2 ASSPGQGVYGYT
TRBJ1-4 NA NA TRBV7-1 ASSSSGEREKLF
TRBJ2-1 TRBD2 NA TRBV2 ASRAGLAGWDEQF
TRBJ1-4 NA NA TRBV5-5 ASSLRGDSSRLF
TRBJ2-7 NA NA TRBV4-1 ASSHIGLGINSYEQY
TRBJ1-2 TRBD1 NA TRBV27 ASKDDRDGYT
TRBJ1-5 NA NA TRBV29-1 SVVLESSNQPQH
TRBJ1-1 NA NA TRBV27 ATILGYEAF
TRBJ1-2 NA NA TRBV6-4 ASSSFRTFYGYT
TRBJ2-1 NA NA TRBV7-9 ASTTGQGAHEQF
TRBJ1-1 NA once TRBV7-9 ASSLLQYENTEAF
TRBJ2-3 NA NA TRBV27 ASSLARGKGTDTQY
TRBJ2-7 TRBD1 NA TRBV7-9 ASSSIPGTGAYEQY
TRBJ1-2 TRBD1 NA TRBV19 ASRQTGGYGYT
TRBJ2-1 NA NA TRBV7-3 ASSLTPGGLSYNEQF
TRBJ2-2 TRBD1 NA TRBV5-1 ASRGQERLTNTGELF
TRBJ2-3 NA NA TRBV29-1 SVEGGRSSTDTQY
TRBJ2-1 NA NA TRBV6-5 ASSYNLYNEQF
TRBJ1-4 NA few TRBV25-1 ASSSTVANEKLF
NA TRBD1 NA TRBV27 ASGVRDRALYEQY
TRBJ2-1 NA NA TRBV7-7 ASSLKGRTAYNEQF
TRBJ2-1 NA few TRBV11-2 ASSYYNEQF
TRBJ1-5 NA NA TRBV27 ASSFSGINQPQH